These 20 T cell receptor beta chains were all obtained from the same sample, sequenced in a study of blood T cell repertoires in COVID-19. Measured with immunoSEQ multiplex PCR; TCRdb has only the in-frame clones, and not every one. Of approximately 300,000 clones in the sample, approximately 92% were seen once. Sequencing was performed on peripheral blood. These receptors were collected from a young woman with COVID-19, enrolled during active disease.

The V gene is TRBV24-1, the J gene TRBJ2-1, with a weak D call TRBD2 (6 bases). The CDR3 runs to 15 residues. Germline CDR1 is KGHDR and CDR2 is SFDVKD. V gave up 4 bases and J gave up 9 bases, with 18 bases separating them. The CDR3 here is CATSDQAERDFEQFF. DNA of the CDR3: TGTGCCACCAGTGACCAGGCGGAGAGGGACTTTGAGCAGTTCTTC.

Written as DNA, the CDR3 is TGTGCCAGCAGCTTAACGTTACAGGGACAGCAGTTCTTC. Residues: CASSLTLQGQQFF. The chain joins TRBV7-3 to TRBJ2-1; D may be TRBD1 (6 bases). Germline V gene data show CDR1 as SGHTA and CDR2 as FQGTGA. The V gene lost 0 bases and the J gene lost 11 bases, with 11 bases spanning the gap. CDR3 size: 13 residues.

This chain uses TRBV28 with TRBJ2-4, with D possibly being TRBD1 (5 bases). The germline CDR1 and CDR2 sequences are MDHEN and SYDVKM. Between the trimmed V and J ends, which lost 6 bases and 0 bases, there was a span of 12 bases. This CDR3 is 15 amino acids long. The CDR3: CASRRVGVAKNIQYF. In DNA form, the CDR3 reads TGTGCCAGCAGAAGGGTAGGGGTAGCCAAAAACATTCAGTACTTC.

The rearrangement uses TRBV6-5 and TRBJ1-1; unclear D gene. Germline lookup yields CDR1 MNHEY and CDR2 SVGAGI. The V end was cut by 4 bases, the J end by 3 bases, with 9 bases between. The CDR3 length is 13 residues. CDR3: CASSSWEDTEAFF. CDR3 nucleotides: TGTGCCAGCAGTTCTTGGGAGGACACTGAAGCTTTCTTT.

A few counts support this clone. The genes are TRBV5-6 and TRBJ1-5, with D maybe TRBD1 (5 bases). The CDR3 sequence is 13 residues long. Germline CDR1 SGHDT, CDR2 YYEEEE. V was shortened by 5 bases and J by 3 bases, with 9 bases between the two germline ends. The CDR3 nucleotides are TGTGCCAGCAGAAAGGGGTTCAATCAGCCCCAGCATTTT. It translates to CASRKGFNQPQHF.

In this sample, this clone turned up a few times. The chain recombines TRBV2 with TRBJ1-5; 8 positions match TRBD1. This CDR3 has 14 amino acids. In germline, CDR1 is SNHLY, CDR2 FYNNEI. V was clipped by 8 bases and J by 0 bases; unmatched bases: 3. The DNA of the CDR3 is TGTGCCAGCGGACAGGGTTATAGCAATCAGCCCCAGCATTTT. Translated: CASGQGYSNQPQHF.

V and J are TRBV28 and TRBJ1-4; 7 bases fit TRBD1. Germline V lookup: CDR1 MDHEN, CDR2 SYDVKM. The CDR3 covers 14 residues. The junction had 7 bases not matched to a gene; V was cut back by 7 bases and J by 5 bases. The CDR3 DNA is TGTGCCAGCACCATGGGACAGATAAATGAAAAACTGTTTTTT. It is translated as CASTMGQINEKLFF.

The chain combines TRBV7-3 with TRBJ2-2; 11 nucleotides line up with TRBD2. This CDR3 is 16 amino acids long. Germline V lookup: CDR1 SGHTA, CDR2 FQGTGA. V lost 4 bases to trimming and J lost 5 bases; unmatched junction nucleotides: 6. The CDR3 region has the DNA TGTGCCAGCAGCTATACTAGCGGGAGAGGGACCGGGGAGCTGTTTTTT. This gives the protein CASSYTSGRGTGELFF.

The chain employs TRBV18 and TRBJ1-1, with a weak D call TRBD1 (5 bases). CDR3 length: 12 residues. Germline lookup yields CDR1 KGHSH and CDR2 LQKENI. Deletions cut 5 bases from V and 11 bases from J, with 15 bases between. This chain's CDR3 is CASSSIINRAFF. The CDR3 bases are TGTGCCAGCTCATCTATAATAAACAGGGCTTTCTTT.

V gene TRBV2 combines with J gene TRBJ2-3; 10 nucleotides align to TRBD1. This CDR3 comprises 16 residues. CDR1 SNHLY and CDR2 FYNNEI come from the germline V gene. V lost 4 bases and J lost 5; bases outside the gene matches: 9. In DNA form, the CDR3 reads TGTGCCAGCAGTGCGATTTCGGGACAGGGGAGAGATACGCAGTATTTT. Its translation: CASSAISGQGRDTQYF. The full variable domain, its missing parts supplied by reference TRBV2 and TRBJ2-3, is EPEVTQTPSHQVTQMGQEVILRCVPISNHLYFYWYRQILGQKVEFLVSFYNNEISEKSEIFDDQFSVERPDGSNFTLKIRSTKLEDSAMYFCASSAISGQGRDTQYFGPGTRLTVL.

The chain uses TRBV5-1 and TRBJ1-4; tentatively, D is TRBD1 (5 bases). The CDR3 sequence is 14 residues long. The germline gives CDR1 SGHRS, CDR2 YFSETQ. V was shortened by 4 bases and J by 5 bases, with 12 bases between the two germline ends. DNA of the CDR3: TGCGCCAGCAGCCAAGGGGTCGGAAATGAAAAACTGTTTTTT. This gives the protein CASSQGVGNEKLFF.

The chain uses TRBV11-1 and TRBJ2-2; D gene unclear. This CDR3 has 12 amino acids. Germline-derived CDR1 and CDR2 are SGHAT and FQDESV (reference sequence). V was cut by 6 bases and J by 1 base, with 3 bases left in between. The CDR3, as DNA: TGTGCCAGCAGGAGGAACACCGGGGAGCTGTTTTTT. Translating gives CASRRNTGELFF.

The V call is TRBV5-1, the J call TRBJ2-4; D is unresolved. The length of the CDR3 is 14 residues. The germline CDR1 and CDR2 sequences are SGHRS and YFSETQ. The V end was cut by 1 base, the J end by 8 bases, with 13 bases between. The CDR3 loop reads CASSLQAPSDIQYF. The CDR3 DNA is TGCGCCAGCAGCTTGCAAGCTCCGAGTGACATTCAGTACTTC.

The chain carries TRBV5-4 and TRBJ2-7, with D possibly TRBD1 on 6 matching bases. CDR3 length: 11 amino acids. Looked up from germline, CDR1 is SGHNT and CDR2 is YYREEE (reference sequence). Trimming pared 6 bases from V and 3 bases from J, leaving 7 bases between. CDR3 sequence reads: CASNRDYEQYF. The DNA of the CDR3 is TGTGCCAGCAACAGGGACTACGAGCAGTACTTC.

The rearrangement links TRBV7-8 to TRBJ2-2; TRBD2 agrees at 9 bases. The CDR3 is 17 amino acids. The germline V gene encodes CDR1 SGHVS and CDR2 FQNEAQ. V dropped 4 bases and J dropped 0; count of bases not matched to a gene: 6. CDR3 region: CASSWPLAGPNTGELFF. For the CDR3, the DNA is TGTGCCAGCAGCTGGCCTCTAGCGGGACCGAACACCGGGGAGCTGTTTTTT.

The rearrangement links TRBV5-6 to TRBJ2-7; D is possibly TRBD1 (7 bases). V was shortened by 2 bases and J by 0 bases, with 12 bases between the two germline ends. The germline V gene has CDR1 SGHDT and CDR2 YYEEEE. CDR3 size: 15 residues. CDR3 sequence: CASSFRGTASYEQYF. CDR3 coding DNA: TGTGCCAGCAGCTTTCGGGGGACAGCCTCCTACGAGCAGTACTTC.

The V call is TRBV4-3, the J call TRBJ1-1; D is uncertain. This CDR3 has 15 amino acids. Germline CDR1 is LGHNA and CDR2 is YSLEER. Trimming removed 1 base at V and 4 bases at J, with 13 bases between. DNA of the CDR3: TGCGCCAGCAGCCAAGCGGAGCGAGGGTTCACTGAAGCTTTCTTT. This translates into CASSQAERGFTEAFF.

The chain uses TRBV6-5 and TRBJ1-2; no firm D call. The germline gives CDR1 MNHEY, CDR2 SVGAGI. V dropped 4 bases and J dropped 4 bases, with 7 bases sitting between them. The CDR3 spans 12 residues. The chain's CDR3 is CASSFGSYGYTF. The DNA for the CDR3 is TGTGCCAGCAGTTTCGGGAGCTATGGCTACACCTTC.

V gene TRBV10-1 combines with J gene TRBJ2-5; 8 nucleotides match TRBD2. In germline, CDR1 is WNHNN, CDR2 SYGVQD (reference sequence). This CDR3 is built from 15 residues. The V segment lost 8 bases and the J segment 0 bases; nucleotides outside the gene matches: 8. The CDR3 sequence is CASGGAGVNQETQYF. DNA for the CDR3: TGCGCCAGCGGAGGAGCGGGAGTGAACCAAGAGACCCAGTACTTC.

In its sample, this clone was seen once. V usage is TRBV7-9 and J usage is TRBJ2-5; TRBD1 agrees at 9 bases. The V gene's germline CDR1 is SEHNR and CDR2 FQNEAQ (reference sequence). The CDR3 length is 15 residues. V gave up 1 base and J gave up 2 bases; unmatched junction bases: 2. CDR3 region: CASSLVTGGQETQYF. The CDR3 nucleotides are TGTGCCAGCAGCTTAGTGACAGGGGGTCAAGAGACCCAGTACTTC. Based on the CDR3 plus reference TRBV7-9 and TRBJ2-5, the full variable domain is DTGVSQNPRHKITKRGQNVTFRCDPISEHNRLYWYRQTLGQGPEFLTYFQNEAQLEKSRLLSDRFSAERPKGSFSTLEIQRTEQGDSAMYLCASSLVTGGQETQYFGPGTRLLVL.